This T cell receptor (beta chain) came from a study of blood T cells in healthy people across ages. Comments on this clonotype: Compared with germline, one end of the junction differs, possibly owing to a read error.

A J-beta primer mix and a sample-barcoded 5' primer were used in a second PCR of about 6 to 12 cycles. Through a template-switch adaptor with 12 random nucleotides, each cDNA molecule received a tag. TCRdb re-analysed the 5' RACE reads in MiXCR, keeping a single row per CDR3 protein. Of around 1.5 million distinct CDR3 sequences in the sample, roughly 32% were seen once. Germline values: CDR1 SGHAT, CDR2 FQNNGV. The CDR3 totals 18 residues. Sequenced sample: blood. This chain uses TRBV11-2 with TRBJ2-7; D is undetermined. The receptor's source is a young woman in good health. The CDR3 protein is CASSLVASETLSSYEQYF. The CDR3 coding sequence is TGTGCAAGCAGCTTAGTCGCGAGCGAGACTTTGAGCTCCTACGAGCAGTACTTC.